This record concerns one TCR beta chain sequence. Germline-derived CDR1 and CDR2 are SEHNR and FQNEAQ (reference sequence). V was pared by 4 bases and J by 7 bases, with 25 bases between. The CDR3 length is 18 residues. The data were obtained in a study of shared T cell receptors in the human thymus. The assay was immunoSEQ multiplex PCR, and TCRdb's table has in-frame clones only and misses some. The table lists 720,000 or so clones, 80% to 90% of them singletons. Another study also made use of these data, one on human thymus T cells.

This rearrangement joins TRBV7-9 to TRBJ1-4; tentatively, D is TRBD1 (6 bases). The TCR comes from a girl under three years old with a congenital heart defect. The sample taken for sequencing was thymocytes. The CDR3 here is CASSSAGTGQTRGEKLFF. The CDR3 nucleotides are TGTGCCAGCAGCTCAGCTGGCACAGGGCAAACACGAGGTGAAAAACTGTTTTTT.